These 31 T cell receptor beta chains originate from one sample sequenced in a study of cytomegalovirus exposure and HLA in healthy donors. Clones were read by immunoSEQ multiplex PCR, and TCRdb kept only the in-frame ones, dropping some. Altogether about 130,000 clones are present, under 90% being singletons, with the ten largest covering 1.5% to 2%. The sequencing input was PBMCs. Receptors were obtained from a woman aged 18-29 years in good health and CMV-seronegative.

This sequence joins TRBV27 and TRBJ2-7; D call uncertain. Germline lookup yields CDR1 MNHEY and CDR2 SMNVEV (reference sequence). The CDR3 extends over 13 amino acids. V was trimmed by 3 bases and J by 4 bases, leaving 10 bases between them. The CDR3 sequence: CASSLVDGYEQYF. The CDR3 nucleotides read TGTGCCAGCAGTTTGGTAGACGGGTACGAGCAGTACTTC.

The chain couples TRBV27 to TRBJ2-1; D gene unclear. This CDR3 is 13 amino acids long. Germline V gene lookup returns CDR1 MNHEY and CDR2 SMNVEV (reference sequence). Deletions cut 3 bases from V and 6 bases from J, with 9 bases between. The CDR3 is CASSFVPINEQFF. CDR3 DNA: TGTGCCAGCAGTTTTGTCCCAATCAATGAGCAGTTCTTC.

This chain connects TRBV19 to TRBJ1-2; 8 bases line up with TRBD1. The CDR3 totals 16 residues. Germline V gives CDR1 LNHDA, CDR2 SQIVND (reference sequence). The ends lost 9 bases at V and 4 bases at J; junction bases unmatched: 16. The CDR3 nucleotides are TGTGCCAGCAAGGACAGGGACACCGGGAGTTCCTATGGCTACACCTTC. This gives the protein CASKDRDTGSSYGYTF.

The chain links TRBV19 to TRBJ2-3; 7 bases fit TRBD2. Trimming took 8 bases from V and 1 from J; bases not matched to a gene: 9. There are 15 residues in the CDR3. Germline-derived CDR1 and CDR2 are LNHDA and SQIVND (reference sequence). The CDR3 loop is CASVGGSSGTDTQYF. The CDR3, as DNA: TGTGCCAGTGTGGGCGGGAGTTCGGGCACAGATACGCAGTATTTT.

The chain links TRBV7-9 to TRBJ2-3; 9 bases line up with TRBD2. Germline V CDR1 and CDR2: SEHNR, FQNEAQ (reference sequence). CDR3 length: 15 residues. Germline trimming cut 5 bases from V and 1 base from J; bases unmatched to any gene: 4. The CDR3 region is CASSRSGSGTDTQYF. For the CDR3, the DNA is TGTGCCAGCAGCCGTAGCGGGAGCGGCACAGATACGCAGTATTTT. The complete variable domain, with remaining parts taken from reference TRBV7-9 and TRBJ2-3, reads DTGVSQNPRHKITKRGQNVTFRCDPISEHNRLYWYRQTLGQGPEFLTYFQNEAQLEKSRLLSDRFSAERPKGSFSTLEIQRTEQGDSAMYLCASSRSGSGTDTQYFGPGTRLTVL.

The CDR3: CAISAGPAEEAFF. The DNA for the CDR3 is TGTGCCATCAGTGCTGGTCCCGCGGAAGAAGCTTTCTTT. The chain carries TRBV10-3 and TRBJ1-1; D is undetermined. V lost 4 bases to trimming and J lost 8 bases, with 14 bases between them. Germline V CDR1 and CDR2: ENHRY, SYGVKD. There are 13 residues in the CDR3.

The V and J genes are TRBV27 and TRBJ1-1, with 10 bases that match TRBD1. V shed 5 bases, J shed 1 base, and the junction held 7 bases outside the gene matches. Germline CDR1 MNHEY, CDR2 SMNVEV (reference sequence). The CDR3 has 16 amino acids. The CDR3 here is CASSLRTGGENTEAFF. DNA of the CDR3: TGTGCCAGCAGTCTCCGGACAGGGGGAGAGAACACTGAAGCTTTCTTT.

The V gene is TRBV5-1, the J gene TRBJ2-1, with 8 bases lining up with TRBD2. The CDR3 spans 16 residues. Germline trimming cut 4 bases from V and 8 bases from J; bases unmatched to any gene: 14. Looked up from germline, CDR1 is SGHRS and CDR2 is YFSETQ. The CDR3 here is CASSVGLAQRGDEQFF. The CDR3 DNA reads TGCGCCAGCAGCGTAGGACTAGCACAGCGTGGGGATGAGCAGTTCTTC.

This chain's CDR3 is CASSLTAEGYTF. The CDR3 DNA reads TGTGCCAGCAGCTTGACAGCGGAGGGCTACACCTTC. The rearrangement links TRBV5-6 to TRBJ1-2, with D unresolved. V was trimmed by 1 base and J by 8 bases, leaving 9 bases between them. The CDR3 runs 12 residues. Looked up from germline, CDR1 is SGHDT and CDR2 is YYEEEE.

The rearrangement uses TRBV10-3 and TRBJ1-5; 8 positions agree with TRBD1. This CDR3 spans 13 amino acids. CDR1 is ENHRY and CDR2 is SYGVKD in the germline V gene. V lost 10 bases to trimming and J lost 5 bases; unmatched junction nucleotides: 7. The CDR3 sequence is CATRRGRDQPQHF. In nucleotides, the CDR3 is TGTGCCACCCGCAGGGGGCGCGATCAGCCCCAGCATTTT.

The sample holds one count of this clone. The gene calls are TRBV7-8 and TRBJ2-4; TRBD2 aligns across 13 bases. Germline V gene data show CDR1 as SGHVS and CDR2 as FQNEAQ. J lost 2 bases, V lost 2 bases, and 6 bases had no gene match. This CDR3 contains 18 residues. This chain's CDR3 is CASSLRTSGSLTKNIQYF. The CDR3 DNA sequence: TGTGCCAGCAGCTTAAGGACTAGCGGGAGCTTAACCAAAAACATTCAGTACTTC.

The rearrangement joins TRBV7-9 to TRBJ2-2; D is possibly TRBD1 (6 bases). V was shortened by 2 bases and J by 4 bases, with 11 bases between the two germline ends. This CDR3 has 15 residues. CDR1 is SEHNR, CDR2 FQNEAQ, per germline (reference sequence). CDR3 DNA: TGTGCCAGCAGCTTATCAGGGGTTGGCACCGGGGAGCTGTTTTTT. Its translation: CASSLSGVGTGELFF.

This chain connects TRBV6-5 to TRBJ1-5, with D maybe TRBD1 (6 bases). CDR1 is MNHEY and CDR2 is SVGAGI in the germline V gene. The ends were cut back, 6 bases at V and 0 bases at J, with 12 bases in the middle. CDR3 size: 15 residues. This CDR3 is CASRLGGYSNQPQHF. The CDR3 DNA reads TGTGCCAGCAGGCTAGGGGGATATAGCAATCAGCCCCAGCATTTT.

The chain couples TRBV7-8 to TRBJ2-1; D possibly corresponds to TRBD2 (5 bases). The CDR3 has 15 amino acids. Germline V CDR1 and CDR2: SGHVS, FQNEAQ. Trimming shortened V by 2 bases and J by 7 bases, and 15 bases separated the two germline ends. The CDR3 DNA reads as TGTGCCAGCAGCTTACTTTGGCTAGCTGGGAATGAGCAGTTCTTC. It encodes CASSLLWLAGNEQFF.

The chain links TRBV15 to TRBJ2-4; D perhaps matches TRBD1 (5 bases). Trimming shortened V by 7 bases and J by 6 bases, and 13 bases separated the two germline ends. Germline loops: CDR1 LNHNV, CDR2 YYDKDF (reference sequence). CDR3 length equals 13 residues. CDR3 DNA sequence: TGTGCCACCAAGGGGCCTAATGGAAACATTCAGTACTTC. Its translation is CATKGPNGNIQYF.

The gene calls are TRBV11-2 and TRBJ2-3; TRBD2 might be the D (6 bases). V was clipped by 0 bases and J by 2 bases, with 12 bases between them. There are 16 residues in the CDR3. Germline lookup yields CDR1 SGHAT and CDR2 FQNNGV. In DNA form, the CDR3 reads TGTGCCAGCAGCTTAGATAGGACGGGAGTCACAGATACGCAGTATTTT. Its protein is CASSLDRTGVTDTQYF.

CDR3 amino acids: CASRDSLSYEQYF. DNA of the CDR3: TGTGCCAGCCGGGACTCCCTGTCCTACGAGCAGTACTTC. The gene calls are TRBV5-4 and TRBJ2-7; TRBD2 is a possible D gene (6 bases). CDR3 length equals 13 residues. The V and J ends lost 7 bases and 1 base respectively, with 12 bases between them. Germline-derived CDR1 and CDR2 are SGHNT and YYREEE (reference sequence).

This clone showed up just once. V is TRBV4-1 and J is TRBJ1-4; a possible D gene is TRBD1 (6 bases). Germline values: CDR1 MGHRA, CDR2 YSYEKL. The CDR3 length is 16 residues. The ends were cut back, 3 bases at V and 4 bases at J, with 15 bases in the middle. The CDR3 spells CASSHPMRTDNEKLFF. The CDR3 nucleotides read TGCGCCAGCAGCCATCCCATGAGGACAGATAATGAAAAACTGTTTTTT.

V usage is TRBV5-4 and J usage is TRBJ2-2, with 10 bases fitting TRBD2. The trim removed 2 bases at V and 5 bases at J, leaving 6 bases unmatched. The CDR3 spans 16 residues. Germline V gene sequence: CDR1 SGHNT, CDR2 YYREEE (reference sequence). CDR3: CASSLAGGFKTGELFF. In DNA, the CDR3 is TGTGCCAGCAGCTTAGCGGGAGGGTTTAAGACCGGGGAGCTGTTTTTT.

The chain carries TRBV6-5 and TRBJ1-5; TRBD1 matches 10 bases. The V gene's germline CDR1 is MNHEY and CDR2 SVGAGI. The CDR3 length is 16 residues. The ends lost 4 bases at V and 2 bases at J; junction bases unmatched: 5. The DNA of the CDR3 is TGTGCCAGCAGTTCAGACAGGGGGCGCGGCAATCAGCCCCAGCATTTT. Translated: CASSSDRGRGNQPQHF.

CDR3 sequence: CASRETSGSYEQYF. Written as DNA, the CDR3 is TGTGCCAGCAGGGAGACTAGCGGGAGCTACGAGCAGTACTTC. This chain joins TRBV6-5 and TRBJ2-7; 12 nucleotides match TRBD2. In germline, CDR1 is MNHEY, CDR2 SVGAGI. After removal of 6 bases from V and 3 bases from J, the junction contained 3 bases not matched to a gene. The CDR3 length is 14 residues.

The chain recombines TRBV7-8 with TRBJ2-2; D is perhaps TRBD2 (6 bases). Trimming cost V 0 bases and J 2 bases, with 10 bases left between them. The CDR3 spans 16 residues. The germline V gene encodes CDR1 SGHVS and CDR2 FQNEAQ. CDR3 amino acids: CASSLAGGVNTGELFF. CDR3 coding DNA: TGTGCCAGCAGCTTAGCCGGGGGAGTCAACACCGGGGAGCTGTTTTTT.

For the CDR3, the DNA is TGTGCCAGCAGCTGGCGGGACAGGGGAGAGCGCACCTTC. It translates to CASSWRDRGERTF. The chain joins TRBV11-2 to TRBJ1-2; 10 bases are shared with TRBD1. Trimming took 4 bases from V and 13 from J; bases not matched to a gene: 9. This CDR3 spans 13 amino acids. The germline CDR1 and CDR2 sequences are SGHAT and FQNNGV.

V and J are TRBV6-1 and TRBJ2-3; 10 nucleotides match TRBD1. V lost 4 bases to trimming and J lost 4 bases; unmatched junction nucleotides: 5. The CDR3 extends over 15 amino acids. Germline V gene data show CDR1 as MNHNS and CDR2 as SASEGT. CDR3 in amino acids: CASSVATGGADTQYF. CDR3 nucleotides: TGTGCCAGCAGTGTAGCGACAGGGGGCGCAGATACGCAGTATTTT.

This chain links TRBV7-9 with TRBJ2-3; D is perhaps TRBD1 (5 bases). CDR1 is SEHNR and CDR2 is FQNEAQ in the germline V gene (reference sequence). CDR3 size: 12 residues. Between the trimmed V and J ends, which lost 3 bases and 8 bases, there was a span of 9 bases. The CDR3 DNA reads as TGTGCCAGCAGCTTGTATAGGGGTACGCAGTATTTT. This gives the protein CASSLYRGTQYF.

The CDR3 nucleotides read TGTGCCAGCAGCATTACCGGGACTTACACCTACGAGCAGTACTTC. This translates into CASSITGTYTYEQYF. This rearrangement joins TRBV11-3 to TRBJ2-7, with TRBD2 as a possible D gene (6 bases). The CDR3 contains 15 residues. Germline CDR1 and CDR2: SGHNT and YENEEA. Trimming stripped 5 bases from V and 2 bases from J, with 16 bases between.

The chain uses TRBV5-6 and TRBJ2-7; D is possibly TRBD1 (6 bases). The CDR3 spans 14 residues. Germline V gives CDR1 SGHDT, CDR2 YYEEEE. V shed 5 bases and J shed 2 bases, with 14 bases lying between them. The CDR3 spells CASSPDRLAYEQYF. CDR3 nucleotides: TGTGCCAGCAGTCCCGACAGGCTCGCCTACGAGCAGTACTTC.

V is TRBV7-8 and J is TRBJ1-2; 10 bases agree with TRBD1. Trimming at V came to 5 bases and at J to 7 bases, leaving 10 bases not matched to a gene. This CDR3 has 15 residues. Germline-derived CDR1 and CDR2 are SGHVS and FQNEAQ. The CDR3 protein is CASSPGWDRGGGYTF. The DNA for the CDR3 is TGTGCCAGCAGCCCAGGATGGGACAGGGGAGGTGGCTACACCTTC.

V gene TRBV27 combines with J gene TRBJ1-2, with D perhaps TRBD1 (6 bases). Trimming cost V 5 bases and J 4 bases, with 17 bases left between them. The germline gives CDR1 MNHEY, CDR2 SMNVEV (reference sequence). The CDR3 has 15 amino acids. CDR3: CASSPRGGQAYGYTF. The CDR3 DNA is TGTGCCAGCAGTCCCCGGGGGGGACAAGCCTATGGCTACACCTTC.

The chain joins TRBV19 to TRBJ1-5, with D possibly TRBD1 on 6 matching bases. Germline V CDR1 and CDR2: LNHDA, SQIVND (reference sequence). V was pared by 7 bases and J by 4 bases, with 11 bases between. The CDR3 totals 13 residues. CDR3 residues: CASTYGTNQPQHF. The CDR3 bases are TGTGCCAGTACTTACGGGACAAATCAGCCCCAGCATTTT.

This chain links TRBV19 with TRBJ2-7; 10 bases line up with TRBD2. This CDR3 comprises 15 residues. The V and J ends lost 9 bases and 1 base, in that order; junction bases with no gene match: 9. Germline CDR1 reads LNHDA; CDR2 reads SQIVND (reference sequence). In DNA, the CDR3 is TGTGCCAGCTCCCCACTAGCGGGAAATTCCTACGAGCAGTACTTC. This sequence encodes CASSPLAGNSYEQYF.